This T cell receptor beta chain appears in the sequencing data of a study of beta chain features in type 1 diabetes. From germline, CDR1 is SGHNT and CDR2 YYREEE (reference sequence). The CDR3 extends over 14 amino acids. Trimming took 4 bases from V and 4 from J; bases not matched to a gene: 3. CD4+ naive, central memory, regulatory and stem cell-like memory cells were sorted via CD45RO/CCR7/CD25/CD127/CD95/CD27. Comments on this clone: The antigen is not known.

Investigators reverse transcribed all isolated RNA, so they sequenced expressed TCRB transcripts. Deep immunoSEQ sequencing covered naive, central memory and regulatory T cell samples. The method was immunoSEQ multiplex PCR; TCRdb's version includes in-frame clones alone and lacks a portion of them. The sample contains hundreds of thousands of clones, roughly 11% of which appear only once. Whole-study results and caveats: Within patients, naive, central memory and Treg TCRB repertoires seemed more similar than within healthy donors. A definitive answer on HLA type influencing TCRB rearrangement was not reached here. Shortening that was moderate but significant affected the TCRB CDR3s of Type 1 diabetes patients in all four CD4+ subsets.

Sequencing used naive CD4+ T cells from blood. This TCR came from a man aged 25 to 45 with type 1 diabetes. V and J are TRBV5-4 and TRBJ2-2; the match to TRBD2 covers 8 bases. The CDR3 DNA is TGTGCCAGCAGCCGGGGGGGCGGCACCGGGGAGCTGTTTTTT. This translates into CASSRGGGTGELFF. The full variable domain, in which reference TRBV5-4 and TRBJ2-2 provide the parts outside the CDR3, is ETGVTQSPTHLIKTRGQQVTLRCSSQSGHNTVSWYQQALGQGPQFIFQYYREEENGRGNFPPRFSGLQFPNYSSELNVNALELDDSALYLCASSRGGGTGELFFGEGSRLTVL.